Included here is one T cell receptor beta chain sequence, with context. Its specificity is unknown. The data are from a study of shared clonotypes between healthy human individuals. Study-wide results and limits: Sampling was confined to blood; repertoires within tissues likely differ.

Replicate PCRs were loaded with 300 ng DNA from unsorted PBMC, 29,000 or so T cell genomes. Unsorted PBMC DNA underwent sequencing on ten immunoSEQ deep assay plates. Clones were read by immunoSEQ multiplex PCR, and TCRdb kept only the in-frame ones, dropping some. Here the sample spans about 470,000 clones, about 85% being singletons. V gave up 5 bases and J gave up 0 bases, with 7 bases separating them. The length of the CDR3 is 14 residues. Germline loops: CDR1 SGHTA, CDR2 FQGNSA. It was about 84 million PBMCs that unsorted samples used for genomic DNA. The sequenced sample consisted of PBMCs. This clonotype was sampled from a woman aged 35 to 49 in good health. Some clones in this sample may be carry-over from other donors' samples. J is TRBJ1-4 and V is TRBV7-2; D is undetermined. CDR3: CASSPSATNEKLFF. The CDR3 DNA reads TGTGCCAGCAGCCCGTCTGCAACTAATGAAAAACTGTTTTTT.